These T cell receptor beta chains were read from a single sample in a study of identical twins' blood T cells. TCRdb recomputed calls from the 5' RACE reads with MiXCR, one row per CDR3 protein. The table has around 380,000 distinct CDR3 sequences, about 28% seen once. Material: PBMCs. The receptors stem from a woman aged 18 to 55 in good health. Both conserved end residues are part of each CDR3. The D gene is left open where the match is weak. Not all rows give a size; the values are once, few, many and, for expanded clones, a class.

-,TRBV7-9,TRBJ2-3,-,TGTGCCAGCAGCTTAGCCAGAGGGACGCAGTATTTT,CASSLARGTQYF
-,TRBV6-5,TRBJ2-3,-,TGTGCCAGCAAAGGCTCAGATACGCAGTATTTT,CASKGSDTQYF
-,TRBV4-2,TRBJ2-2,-,TGTGCCAGCAGCCAGAGCGGAAGCACCCCCGGGGAGCTGTTTTTT,CASSQSGSTPGELFF
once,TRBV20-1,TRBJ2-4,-,TGCAGTGCAAGAGACCCAGGGCTAGCCAAAAACATTCAGTACTTC,CSARDPGLAKNIQYF
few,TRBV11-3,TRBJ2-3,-,TGTGCCAGCAGCGCCAGCGGTTCTACGCAGTATTTT,CASSASGSTQYF
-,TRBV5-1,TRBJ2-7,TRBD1,TGCGCCAGCAGCTTGGGTCCGGGACAGGGGTACGAGCAGTACTTC,CASSLGPGQGYEQYF
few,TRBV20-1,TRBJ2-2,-,TGCAGTGCTAGAGAACTAGCTTACGGGGAGCTGTTTTTT,CSARELAYGELFF
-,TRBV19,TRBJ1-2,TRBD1,TGTGCCAGTAACGGACAGGGGATTTCCTACACCTTC,CASNGQGISYTF
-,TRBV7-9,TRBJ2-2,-,TGTGCCAGCATCTTATCCGTTGTCGGGGAGCTGTTTTTT,CASILSVVGELFF
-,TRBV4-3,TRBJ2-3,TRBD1,TGCGCCAGCAGCCAATCGACAGGGCGGACAGATACGCAGTATTTT,CASSQSTGRTDTQYF
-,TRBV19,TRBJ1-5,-,TGTGCCAGTAGTATTTTCACGGGTGGAAATCAGCCCCAGCATTTT,CASSIFTGGNQPQHF
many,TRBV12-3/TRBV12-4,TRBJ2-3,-,TGTGCCAGCACTTCCCCGGGACGTATGCAGTATTTT,CASTSPGRMQYF
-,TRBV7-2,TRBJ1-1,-,TGTGCCAGCAGCCAATCCGTTCGGGTGGGTGAAGCTTTCTTT,CASSQSVRVGEAFF
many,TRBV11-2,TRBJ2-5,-,TGTGCCAGCAGCTTAGATTTTTCGCAAGAGACCCAGTACTTC,CASSLDFSQETQYF
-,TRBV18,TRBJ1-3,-,TGTGCCAGCTCCCGAGGCGGGGCGAGGAACACCATATATTTT,CASSRGGARNTIYF
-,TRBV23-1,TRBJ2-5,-,TGCGCCAGCAGTCAATTAAGGGACCCCTTCGTAGAGACCCAGTACTTC,CASSQLRDPFVETQYF
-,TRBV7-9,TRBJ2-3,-,TGTGCCAGCAGCTTAGTCCGGGGGTGGTCGGATACGCAGTATTTT,CASSLVRGWSDTQYF
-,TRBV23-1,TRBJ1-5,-,TGCGCCAGCAGTCATACGGGACGTCCATCGTTAGGCAATCAGCCCCAGCATTTT,CASSHTGRPSLGNQPQHF
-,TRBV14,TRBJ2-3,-,TGTGCCAGCAGCCAAGCCGGGCTGACAGATACGCAGTATTTT,CASSQAGLTDTQYF
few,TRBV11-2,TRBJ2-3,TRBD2,TGTGCCAGCAGCTTTCTAGCGGGAGGGGGTACAGATACGCAGTATTTT,CASSFLAGGGTDTQYF
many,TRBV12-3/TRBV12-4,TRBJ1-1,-,TGTGCCAGCAGTCCCACGATACAGTTGGTCGCCACTGAAGCTTTCTTT,CASSPTIQLVATEAFF
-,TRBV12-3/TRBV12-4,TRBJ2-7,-,TGTGCCAGCAGTTTAGAAAACTACGAGCAGTACTTC,CASSLENYEQYF
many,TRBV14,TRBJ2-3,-,TGTGCCAGCAGCCAAAGGGGCGCGGATACGCAGTATTTT,CASSQRGADTQYF
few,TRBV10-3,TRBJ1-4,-,TGTGCCATCTCCCCGGTTGCAACTAATGAAAAACTGTTTTTT,CAISPVATNEKLFF